Given below is one T cell receptor beta chain in context. Its antigen is undetermined. The length of the CDR3 is 15 residues. Germline V lookup: CDR1 WNHNN, CDR2 SYGVQD (reference sequence). The germline V and J ends were trimmed by 7 bases and 0 bases, with 15 bases remaining between them. TCR beta CDR3 region amplification was performed from RNA transcripts. When the TCR CDR3 underwent first-round RT-PCR, the HTBI primer set was used. TCRdb ran MiXCR on the multiplex PCR reads and lists one entry per CDR3 protein. This table has approximately 400,000 distinct CDR3 sequences, roughly 13% appearing once. Cells are PBMCs isolated from about 10 ml of fresh blood. These data belong to a study of T cells in Graves' hyperthyroidism and ophthalmopathy. Regarding the study as a whole: In the analysis, a 13 V-J model separated ophthalmopathy from stable hyperthyroidism.

The rearrangement links TRBV10-1 to TRBJ1-1; the D is unclear. The sequenced material came from blood. This clonotype originated in a woman aged 55 to 70 with Graves' hyperthyroidism. CDR3 region: CASTPDTDLNTEAFF. In DNA form, the CDR3 reads TGCGCCAGCACCCCCGACACAGATCTGAACACTGAAGCTTTCTTT.